The clone carrying this T cell receptor (beta chain) has a handful of counts. The data are from a study of blood T cells in healthy people across ages. With a J-beta primer mix and a sample-barcoded 5' primer, a second PCR ran 7 to 11 cycles. Each CDR3 protein is one row after TCRdb ran MiXCR on the 5' RACE reads. The repertoire holds about 640,000 distinct CDR3 sequences, with around 54% as singletons. Germline V gives CDR1 WSHSY, CDR2 SAAADI. Trimming took off 6 bases at V and 0 bases at J, with 11 bases between the two ends. CDR3 length: 15 residues. The receptor was derived from a man between 60 and 70 years old in good health. The sequenced material came from blood. This sequence joins TRBV10-2 and TRBJ1-4, with D possibly TRBD1 on 5 matching bases. CDR3 bases: TGCGCCAGCAGGGAGGGGCTGACAACTAATGAAAAACTGTTTTTT. Protein product: CASREGLTTNEKLFF.